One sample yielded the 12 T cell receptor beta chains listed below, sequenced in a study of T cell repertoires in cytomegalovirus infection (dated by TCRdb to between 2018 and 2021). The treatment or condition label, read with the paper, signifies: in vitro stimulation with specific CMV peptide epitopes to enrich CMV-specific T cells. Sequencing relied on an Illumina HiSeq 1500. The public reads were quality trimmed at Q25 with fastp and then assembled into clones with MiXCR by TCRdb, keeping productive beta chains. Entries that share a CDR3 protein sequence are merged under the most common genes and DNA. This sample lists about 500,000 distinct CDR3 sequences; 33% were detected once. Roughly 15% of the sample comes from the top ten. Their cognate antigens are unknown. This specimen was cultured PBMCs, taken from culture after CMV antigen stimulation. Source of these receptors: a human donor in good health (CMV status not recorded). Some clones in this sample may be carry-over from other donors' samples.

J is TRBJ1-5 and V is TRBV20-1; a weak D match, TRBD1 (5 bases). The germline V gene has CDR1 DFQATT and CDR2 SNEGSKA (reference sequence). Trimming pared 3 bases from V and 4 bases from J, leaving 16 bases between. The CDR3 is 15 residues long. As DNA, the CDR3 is TGCAGTGCTAGGGGGGGTATGTCCTTTAATCAGCCCCAGCATTTT. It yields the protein CSARGGMSFNQPQHF.

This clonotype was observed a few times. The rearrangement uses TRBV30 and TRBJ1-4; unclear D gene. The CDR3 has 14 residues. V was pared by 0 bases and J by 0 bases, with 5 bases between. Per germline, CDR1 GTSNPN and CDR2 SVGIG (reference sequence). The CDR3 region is CAWSVTTTNEKLFF. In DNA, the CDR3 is TGTGCCTGGAGTGTAACAACAACTAATGAAAAACTGTTTTTT.

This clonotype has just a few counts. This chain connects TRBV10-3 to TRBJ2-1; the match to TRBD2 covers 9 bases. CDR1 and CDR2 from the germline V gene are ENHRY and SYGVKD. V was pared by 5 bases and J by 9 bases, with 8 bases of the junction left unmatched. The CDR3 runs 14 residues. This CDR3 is CAISLAGGPVEQFF. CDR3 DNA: TGTGCCATCAGTCTTGCGGGAGGGCCGGTTGAGCAGTTCTTC.

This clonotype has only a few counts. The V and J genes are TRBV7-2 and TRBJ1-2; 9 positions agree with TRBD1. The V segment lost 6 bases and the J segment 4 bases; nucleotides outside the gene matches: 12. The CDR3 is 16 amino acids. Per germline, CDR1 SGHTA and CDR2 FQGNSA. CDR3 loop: CASRRGGTGSGYGYTF. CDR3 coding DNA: TGTGCCAGCAGACGAGGCGGGACAGGGTCGGGCTATGGCTACACCTTC.

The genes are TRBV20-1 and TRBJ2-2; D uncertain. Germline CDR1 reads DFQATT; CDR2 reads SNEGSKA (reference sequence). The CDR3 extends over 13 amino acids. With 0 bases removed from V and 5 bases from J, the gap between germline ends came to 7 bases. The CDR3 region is CSARDFRTGELFF. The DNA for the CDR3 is TGCAGTGCTAGAGATTTTAGAACCGGGGAGCTGTTTTTT.

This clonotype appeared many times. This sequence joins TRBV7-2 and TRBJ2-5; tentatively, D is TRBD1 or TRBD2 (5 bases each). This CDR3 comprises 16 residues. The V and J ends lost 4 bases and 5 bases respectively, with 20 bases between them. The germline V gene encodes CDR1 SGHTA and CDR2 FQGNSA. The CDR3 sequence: CASSSGRRVPPETQYF. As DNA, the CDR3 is TGTGCCAGCAGCTCGGGGCGGCGGGTCCCTCCGGAGACCCAGTACTTC.

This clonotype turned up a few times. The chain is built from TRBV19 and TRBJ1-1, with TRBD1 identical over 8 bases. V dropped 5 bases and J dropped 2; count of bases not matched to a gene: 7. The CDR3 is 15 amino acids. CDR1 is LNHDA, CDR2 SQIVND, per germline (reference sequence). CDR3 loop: CASSPGDRRNTEAFF. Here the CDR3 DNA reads TGTGCCAGTAGTCCCGGGGACAGGAGAAACACTGAAGCTTTCTTT. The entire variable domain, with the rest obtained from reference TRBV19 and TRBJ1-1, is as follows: DGGITQSPKYLFRKEGQNVTLSCEQNLNHDAMYWYRQDPGQGLRLIYYSQIVNDFQKGDIAEGYSVSREKKESFPLTVTSAQKNPTAFYLCASSPGDRRNTEAFFGQGTRLTVV.

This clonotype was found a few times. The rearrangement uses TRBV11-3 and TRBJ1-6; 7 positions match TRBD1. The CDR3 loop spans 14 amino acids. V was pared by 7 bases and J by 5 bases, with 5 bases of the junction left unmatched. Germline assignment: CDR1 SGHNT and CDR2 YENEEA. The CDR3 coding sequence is TGTGCCAGCACCCAACAGGGGAATAATTCACCCCTCCACTTT. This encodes CASTQQGNNSPLHF.

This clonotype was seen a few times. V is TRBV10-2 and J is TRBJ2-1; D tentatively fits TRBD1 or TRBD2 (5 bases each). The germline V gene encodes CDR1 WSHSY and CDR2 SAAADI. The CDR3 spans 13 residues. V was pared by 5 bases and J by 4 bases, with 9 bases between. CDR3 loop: CASSREGYNEQFF. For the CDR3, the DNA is TGCGCCAGCAGTCGAGAGGGGTACAATGAGCAGTTCTTC.

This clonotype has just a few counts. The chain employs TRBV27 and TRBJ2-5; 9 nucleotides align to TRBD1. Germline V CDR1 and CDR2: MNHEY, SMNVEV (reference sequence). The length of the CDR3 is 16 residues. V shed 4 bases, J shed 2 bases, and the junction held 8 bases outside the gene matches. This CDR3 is CASSSQGAPFQETQYF. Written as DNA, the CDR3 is TGTGCCAGCAGTTCACAGGGGGCTCCATTTCAAGAGACCCAGTACTTC.

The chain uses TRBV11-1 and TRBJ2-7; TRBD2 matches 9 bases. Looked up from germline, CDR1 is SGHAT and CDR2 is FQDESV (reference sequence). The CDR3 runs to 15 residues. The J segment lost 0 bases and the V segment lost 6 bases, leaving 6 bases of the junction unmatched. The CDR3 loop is CASSFLAGISYEQYF. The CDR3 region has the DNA TGTGCCAGCAGTTTTCTAGCGGGGATCTCCTACGAGCAGTACTTC.

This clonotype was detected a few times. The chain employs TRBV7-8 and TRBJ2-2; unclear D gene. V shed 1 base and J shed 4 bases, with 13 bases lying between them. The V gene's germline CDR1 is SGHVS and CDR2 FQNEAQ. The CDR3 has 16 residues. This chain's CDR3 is CASSLVRHPSTGELFF. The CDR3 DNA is TGTGCCAGCAGCTTAGTTCGTCACCCCTCCACCGGGGAGCTGTTTTTT.